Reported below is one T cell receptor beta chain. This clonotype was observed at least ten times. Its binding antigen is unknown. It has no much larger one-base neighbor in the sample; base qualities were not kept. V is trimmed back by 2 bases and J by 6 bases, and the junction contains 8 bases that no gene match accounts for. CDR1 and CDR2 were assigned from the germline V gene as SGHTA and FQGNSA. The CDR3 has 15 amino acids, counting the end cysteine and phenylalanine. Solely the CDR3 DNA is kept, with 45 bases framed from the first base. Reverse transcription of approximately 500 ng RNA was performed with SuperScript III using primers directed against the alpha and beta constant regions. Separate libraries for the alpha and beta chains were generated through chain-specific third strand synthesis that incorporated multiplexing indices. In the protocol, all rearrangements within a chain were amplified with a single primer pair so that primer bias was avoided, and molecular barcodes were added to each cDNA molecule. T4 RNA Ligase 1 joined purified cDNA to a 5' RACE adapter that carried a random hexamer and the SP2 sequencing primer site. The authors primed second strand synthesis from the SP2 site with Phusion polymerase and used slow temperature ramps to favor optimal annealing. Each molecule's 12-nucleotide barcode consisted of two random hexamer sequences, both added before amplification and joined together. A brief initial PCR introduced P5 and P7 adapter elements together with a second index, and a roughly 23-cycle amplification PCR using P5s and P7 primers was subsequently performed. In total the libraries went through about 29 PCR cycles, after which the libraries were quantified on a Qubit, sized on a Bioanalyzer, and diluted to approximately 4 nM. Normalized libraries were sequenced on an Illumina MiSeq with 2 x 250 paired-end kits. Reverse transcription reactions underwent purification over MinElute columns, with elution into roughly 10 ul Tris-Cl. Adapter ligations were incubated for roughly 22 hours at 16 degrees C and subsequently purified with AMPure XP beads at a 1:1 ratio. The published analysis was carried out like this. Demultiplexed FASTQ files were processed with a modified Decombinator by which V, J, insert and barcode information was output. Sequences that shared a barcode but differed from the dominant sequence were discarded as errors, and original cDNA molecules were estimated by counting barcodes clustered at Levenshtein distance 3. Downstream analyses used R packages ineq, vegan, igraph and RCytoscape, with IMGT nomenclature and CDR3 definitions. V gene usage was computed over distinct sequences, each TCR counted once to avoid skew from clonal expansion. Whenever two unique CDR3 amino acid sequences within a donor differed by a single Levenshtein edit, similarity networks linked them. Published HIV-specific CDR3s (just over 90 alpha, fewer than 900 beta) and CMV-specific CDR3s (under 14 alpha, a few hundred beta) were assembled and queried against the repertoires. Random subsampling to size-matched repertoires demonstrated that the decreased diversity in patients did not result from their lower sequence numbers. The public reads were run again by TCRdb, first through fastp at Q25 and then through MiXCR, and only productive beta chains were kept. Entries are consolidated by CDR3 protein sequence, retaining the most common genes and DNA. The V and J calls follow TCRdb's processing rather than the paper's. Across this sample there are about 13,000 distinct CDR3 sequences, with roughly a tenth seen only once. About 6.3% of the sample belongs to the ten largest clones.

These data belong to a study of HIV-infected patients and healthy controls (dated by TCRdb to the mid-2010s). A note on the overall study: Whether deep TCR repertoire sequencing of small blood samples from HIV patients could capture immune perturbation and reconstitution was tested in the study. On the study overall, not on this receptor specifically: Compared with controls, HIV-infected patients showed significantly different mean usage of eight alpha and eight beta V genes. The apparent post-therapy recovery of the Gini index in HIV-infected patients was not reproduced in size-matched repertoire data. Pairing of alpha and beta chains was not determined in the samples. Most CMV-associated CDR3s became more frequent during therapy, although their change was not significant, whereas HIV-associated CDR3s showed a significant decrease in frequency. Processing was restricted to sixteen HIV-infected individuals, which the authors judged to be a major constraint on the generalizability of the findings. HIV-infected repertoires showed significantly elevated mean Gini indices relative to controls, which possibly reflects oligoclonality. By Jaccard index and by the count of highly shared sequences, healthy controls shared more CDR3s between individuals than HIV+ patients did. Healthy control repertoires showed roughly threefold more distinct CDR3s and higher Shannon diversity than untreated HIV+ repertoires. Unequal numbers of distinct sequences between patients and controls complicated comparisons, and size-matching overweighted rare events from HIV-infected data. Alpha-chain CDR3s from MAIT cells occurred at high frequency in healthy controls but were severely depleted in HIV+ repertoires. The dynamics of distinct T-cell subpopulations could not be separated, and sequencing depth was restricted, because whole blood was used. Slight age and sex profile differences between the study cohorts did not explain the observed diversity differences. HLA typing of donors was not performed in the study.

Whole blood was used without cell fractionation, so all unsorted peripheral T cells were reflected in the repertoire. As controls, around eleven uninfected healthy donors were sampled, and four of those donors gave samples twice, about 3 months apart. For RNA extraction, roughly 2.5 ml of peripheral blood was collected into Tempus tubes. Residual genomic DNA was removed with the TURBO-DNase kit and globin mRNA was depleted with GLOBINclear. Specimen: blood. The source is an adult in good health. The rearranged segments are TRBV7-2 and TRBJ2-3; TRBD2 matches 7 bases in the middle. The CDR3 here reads CASSLSGGRGDTQYF. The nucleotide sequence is TGTGCCAGCAGCTTATCAGGAGGGAGGGGCGATACGCAGTATTTT.